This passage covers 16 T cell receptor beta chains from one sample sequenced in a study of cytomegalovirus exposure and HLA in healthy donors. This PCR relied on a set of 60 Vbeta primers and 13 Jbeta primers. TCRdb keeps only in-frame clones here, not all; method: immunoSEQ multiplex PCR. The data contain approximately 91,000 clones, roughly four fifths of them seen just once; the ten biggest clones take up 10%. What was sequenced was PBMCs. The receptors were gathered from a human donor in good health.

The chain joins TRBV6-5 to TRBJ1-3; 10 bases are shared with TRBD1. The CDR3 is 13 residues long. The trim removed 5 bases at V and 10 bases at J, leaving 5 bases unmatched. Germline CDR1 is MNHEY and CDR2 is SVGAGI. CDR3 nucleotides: TGTGCCAGCAGTCCCGACAGGGGGCTAACCATATATTTT. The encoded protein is CASSPDRGLTIYF.

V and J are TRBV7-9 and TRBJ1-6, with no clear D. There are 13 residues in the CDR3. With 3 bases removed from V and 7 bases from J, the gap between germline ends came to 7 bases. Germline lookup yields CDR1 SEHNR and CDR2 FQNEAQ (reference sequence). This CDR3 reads CASSFYPNSPLHF. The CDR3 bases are TGTGCCAGCAGCTTCTACCCCAATTCACCCCTCCACTTT.

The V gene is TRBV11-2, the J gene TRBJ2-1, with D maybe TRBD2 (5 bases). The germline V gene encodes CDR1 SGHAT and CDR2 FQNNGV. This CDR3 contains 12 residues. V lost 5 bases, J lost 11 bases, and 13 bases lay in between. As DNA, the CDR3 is TGTGCCAGCAGCCCGCAACCCGGGAAGCAGTTCTTC. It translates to CASSPQPGKQFF.

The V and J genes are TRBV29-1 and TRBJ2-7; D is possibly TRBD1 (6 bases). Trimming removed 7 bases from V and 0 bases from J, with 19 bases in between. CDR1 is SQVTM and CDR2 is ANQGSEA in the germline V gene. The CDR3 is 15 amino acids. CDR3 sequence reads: CSEYLRDIHSYEQYF. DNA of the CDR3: TGCAGCGAGTATCTCCGGGACATCCACTCCTACGAGCAGTACTTC.

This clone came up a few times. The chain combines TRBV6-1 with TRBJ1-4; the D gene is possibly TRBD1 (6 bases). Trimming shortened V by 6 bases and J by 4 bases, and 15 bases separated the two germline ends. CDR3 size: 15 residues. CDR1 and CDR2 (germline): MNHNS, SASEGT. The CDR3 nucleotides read TGTGCCAGCAGGAGGGGGTCGGGAAGTAATGAAAAACTGTTTTTT. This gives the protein CASRRGSGSNEKLFF.

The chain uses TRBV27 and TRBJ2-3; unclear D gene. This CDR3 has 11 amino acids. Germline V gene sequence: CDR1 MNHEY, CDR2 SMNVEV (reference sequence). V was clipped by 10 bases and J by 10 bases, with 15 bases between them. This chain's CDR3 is CATDQSGAQYF. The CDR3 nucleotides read TGTGCCACCGACCAATCGGGTGCGCAGTATTTT.

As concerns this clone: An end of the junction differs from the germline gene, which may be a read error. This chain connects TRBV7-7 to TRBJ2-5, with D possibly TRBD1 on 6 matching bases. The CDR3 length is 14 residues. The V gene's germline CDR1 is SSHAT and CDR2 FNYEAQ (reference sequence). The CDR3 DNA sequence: TGTGCTAGCAGCCATCGGGAAGGGGGAGAGACCCAGTACTTC. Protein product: CASSHREGGETQYF.

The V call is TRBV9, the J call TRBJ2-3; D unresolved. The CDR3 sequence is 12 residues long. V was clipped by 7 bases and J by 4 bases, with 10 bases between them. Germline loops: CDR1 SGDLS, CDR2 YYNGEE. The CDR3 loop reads CASGRSADTQYF. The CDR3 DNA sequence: TGTGCCAGCGGGCGATCCGCAGATACGCAGTATTTT.

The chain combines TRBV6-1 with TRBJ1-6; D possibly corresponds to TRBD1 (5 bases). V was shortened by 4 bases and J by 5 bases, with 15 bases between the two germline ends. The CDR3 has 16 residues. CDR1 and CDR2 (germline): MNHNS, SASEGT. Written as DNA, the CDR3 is TGTGCCAGCAGTGTCGAAGCTGGGGCGAATAATTCACCCCTCCACTTT. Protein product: CASSVEAGANNSPLHF.

CDR3 sequence reads: CASSQEGRGAINNSPLHF. The CDR3 DNA sequence: TGTGCCAGCAGCCAAGAGGGGCGGGGGGCGATCAATAATTCACCCCTCCACTTT. The V and J genes are TRBV14 and TRBJ1-6, with D tentatively TRBD1 (6 bases). The CDR3 loop spans 18 amino acids. Germline V gene sequence: CDR1 SGHDN, CDR2 FVKESK. Trimming shortened V by 0 bases and J by 5 bases, and 17 bases separated the two germline ends.

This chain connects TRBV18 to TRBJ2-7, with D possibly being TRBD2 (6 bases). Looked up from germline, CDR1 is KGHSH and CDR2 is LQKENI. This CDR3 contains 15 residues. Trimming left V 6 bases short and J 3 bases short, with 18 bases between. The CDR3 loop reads CASSRRSGGVYEQYF. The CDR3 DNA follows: TGTGCCAGCTCCCGAAGGTCCGGCGGGGTCTACGAGCAGTACTTC.

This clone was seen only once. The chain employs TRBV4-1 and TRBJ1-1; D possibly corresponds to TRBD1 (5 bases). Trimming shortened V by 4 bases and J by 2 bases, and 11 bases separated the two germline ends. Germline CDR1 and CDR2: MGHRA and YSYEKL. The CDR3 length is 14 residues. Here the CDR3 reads CASSPQGLNTEAFF. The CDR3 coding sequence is TGCGCCAGCAGCCCTCAGGGACTCAACACTGAAGCTTTCTTT.

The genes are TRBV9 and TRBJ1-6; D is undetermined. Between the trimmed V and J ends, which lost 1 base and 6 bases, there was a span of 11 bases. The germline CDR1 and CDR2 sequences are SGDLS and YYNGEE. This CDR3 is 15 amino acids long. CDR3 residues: CASSVPKTPNSPLHF. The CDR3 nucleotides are TGTGCCAGCAGCGTACCGAAGACTCCTAATTCACCCCTCCACTTT.

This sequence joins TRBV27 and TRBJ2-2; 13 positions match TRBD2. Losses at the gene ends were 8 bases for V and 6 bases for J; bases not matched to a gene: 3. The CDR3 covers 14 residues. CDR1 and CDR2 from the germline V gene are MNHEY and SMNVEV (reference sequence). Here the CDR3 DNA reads TGTGCCAGCCGAACTAGCGGGAGGGCCGGGGAGCTGTTTTTT. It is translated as CASRTSGRAGELFF.

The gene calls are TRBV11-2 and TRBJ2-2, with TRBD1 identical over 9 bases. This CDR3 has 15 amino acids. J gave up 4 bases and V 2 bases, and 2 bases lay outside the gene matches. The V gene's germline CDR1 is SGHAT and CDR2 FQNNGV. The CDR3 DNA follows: TGTGCCAGCAGCTTAACAGGGGGCATCACCGGGGAGCTGTTTTTT. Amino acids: CASSLTGGITGELFF.

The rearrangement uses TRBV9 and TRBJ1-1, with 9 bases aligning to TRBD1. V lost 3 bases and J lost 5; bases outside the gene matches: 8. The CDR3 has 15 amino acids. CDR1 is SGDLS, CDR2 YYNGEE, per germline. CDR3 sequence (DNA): TGTGCCAGCAGCGAGAGGGGACAGGGAGGGACTGAAGCTTTCTTT. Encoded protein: CASSERGQGGTEAFF.